A single sample is the source of the 20 T cell receptor beta chains below, sequenced in a study of cytomegalovirus exposure and HLA in healthy donors (dated by TCRdb to about 2017). Libraries came from the immunoSEQ multiplex PCR assay. A mixture of 60 forward primers for TCR Vbeta segments and 13 reverse primers for TCR Jbeta segments was used in the multiplex PCR. TCRdb mirrors the immuneACCESS table, restricted to in-frame sequences. Some clones are absent from its copies; in checked studies, under half trace to an unresolved V gene, and the reason for the others is unknown. The sample table shows under 130,000 clones, and 75% to 85% are seen once. The ten largest make up over 5% of the sample. The sample consisted of PBMCs. The receptors come from a man between 18 and 29 years old in good health and CMV-seronegative.

This clone has a handful of counts. The CDR3 sequence is CASSPAPYRGRGNQPQHF. As DNA, the CDR3 is TGTGCCAGCAGCCCCGCCCCATACAGGGGGCGAGGCAATCAGCCCCAGCATTTT. This chain links TRBV7-2 with TRBJ1-5, with 9 bases that match TRBD1. The junction had 13 bases not matched to a gene; V was cut back by 5 bases and J by 2 bases. Germline V gene data show CDR1 as SGHTA and CDR2 as FQGNSA. The CDR3 is made up of 18 amino acids.

V usage is TRBV5-1 and J usage is TRBJ1-2, with 9 bases identical to TRBD1. The J segment lost 4 bases and the V segment lost 4 bases, leaving 11 bases of the junction unmatched. CDR3 length: 16 residues. Looked up from germline, CDR1 is SGHRS and CDR2 is YFSETQ. In nucleotides, the CDR3 is TGCGCCAGCAGCCCAACCGTCACAGGGGGCAGCTATGGCTACACCTTC. Its translation is CASSPTVTGGSYGYTF.

The chain carries TRBV30 and TRBJ2-3, with 7 bases lining up with TRBD1. The CDR3 has 15 amino acids. Germline V gives CDR1 GTSNPN, CDR2 SVGIG (reference sequence). V dropped 1 base and J dropped 1; count of bases not matched to a gene: 5. The CDR3 spells CAWSGQGVGTDTQYF. The CDR3 nucleotides are TGTGCCTGGAGTGGGCAGGGGGTTGGCACAGATACGCAGTATTTT.

The chain uses TRBV7-2 and TRBJ1-3; 7 bases align to TRBD1. Germline V gene sequence: CDR1 SGHTA, CDR2 FQGNSA. CDR3 length equals 16 residues. V dropped 3 bases and J dropped 2; count of bases not matched to a gene: 7. CDR3 in amino acids: CASSFRQGPPGNTIYF. The DNA of the CDR3 is TGTGCCAGCAGCTTTCGACAGGGACCCCCTGGAAACACCATATATTTT.

This clone was detected a few times. The chain couples TRBV4-3 to TRBJ2-7; 10 nucleotides line up with TRBD2. The CDR3 is 16 amino acids. Germline CDR1 and CDR2: LGHNA and YSLEER. After removal of 4 bases from V and 4 bases from J, the junction contained 10 bases not matched to a gene. CDR3 in DNA: TGCGCCAGCAGCCCACTTTTGACTAGCGGGCAGTACGAGCAGTACTTC. Protein sequence: CASSPLLTSGQYEQYF.

A single count supports this clone. The V gene is TRBV7-9, the J gene TRBJ1-2; 7 bases align to TRBD1. Germline CDR1 SEHNR, CDR2 FQNEAQ (reference sequence). CDR3 length: 17 amino acids. Trimming removed 5 bases from V and 1 base from J; junction bases left unmatched: 13. CDR3: CASSGDDRAGSNYGYTF. CDR3 in DNA: TGTGCCAGCAGCGGAGATGACAGGGCGGGAAGTAACTATGGCTACACCTTC. The entire variable domain, with the rest obtained from reference TRBV7-9 and TRBJ1-2, is as follows: DTGVSQNPRHKITKRGQNVTFRCDPISEHNRLYWYRQTLGQGPEFLTYFQNEAQLEKSRLLSDRFSAERPKGSFSTLEIQRTEQGDSAMYLCASSGDDRAGSNYGYTFGSGTRLTVV.

The chain carries TRBV19 and TRBJ1-3; TRBD1 agrees at 8 bases. V lost 7 bases to trimming and J lost 5 bases; unmatched junction nucleotides: 4. This CDR3 is 13 amino acids long. Germline loops: CDR1 LNHDA, CDR2 SQIVND (reference sequence). The CDR3 here is CASTAGGRNTIYF. The CDR3 DNA is TGTGCCAGTACCGCAGGGGGCCGAAACACCATATATTTT.

CDR3: CSASGVGRQFF. The CDR3 nucleotides read TGCAGTGCTAGCGGTGTCGGGAGACAGTTCTTC. The chain joins TRBV20-1 to TRBJ1-2; tentatively, D is TRBD2 (6 bases). With the DNA end fitting TRBJ2-1 better, the J assignment may be wrong. This CDR3 is built from 11 residues. Germline V gene data show CDR1 as DFQATT and CDR2 as SNEGSKA (reference sequence).

The V gene is TRBV7-9, the J gene TRBJ2-3, with D hard to call. Between the trimmed V and J ends, which lost 2 bases and 2 bases, there was a span of 2 bases. CDR3 length: 12 residues. CDR1 SEHNR and CDR2 FQNEAQ come from the germline V gene (reference sequence). The CDR3 is CASSLLTDTQYF. Here the CDR3 DNA reads TGTGCCAGCAGCTTACTCACAGATACGCAGTATTTT.

The genes are TRBV7-2 and TRBJ2-1; TRBD1 aligns across 10 bases. V gave up 3 bases and J gave up 7 bases; unmatched junction bases: 9. The CDR3 is made up of 16 amino acids. CDR1 and CDR2 from the germline V gene are SGHTA and FQGNSA. In nucleotides, the CDR3 is TGTGCCAGCAGCTTCCTCCGGGACAGGGGTTTTAATGAGCAGTTCTTC. Its protein is CASSFLRDRGFNEQFF.

J is TRBJ1-5 and V is TRBV5-1, with D possibly being TRBD1 (6 bases). Trimming removed 1 base at V and 6 bases at J, with 11 bases between. There are 14 residues in the CDR3. The germline V gene has CDR1 SGHRS and CDR2 YFSETQ. The CDR3 sequence: CASSLRGAGQPQHF. The DNA for the CDR3 is TGCGCCAGCAGCTTGCGGGGGGCCGGTCAGCCCCAGCATTTT. The entire variable domain, with the rest obtained from reference TRBV5-1 and TRBJ1-5, is as follows: KAGVTQTPRYLIKTRGQQVTLSCSPISGHRSVSWYQQTPGQGLQFLFEYFSETQRNKGNFPGRFSGRQFSNSRSEMNVSTLELGDSALYLCASSLRGAGQPQHFGDGTRLSIL.

The chain is built from TRBV5-1 and TRBJ2-3; a weak D match, TRBD1 (5 bases). Germline V lookup: CDR1 SGHRS, CDR2 YFSETQ. Trimming stripped 5 bases from V and 0 bases from J, with 13 bases between. CDR3 length equals 15 residues. CDR3 nucleotides: TGCGCCAGCAGTTCGAGACAGTTTAGCACAGATACGCAGTATTTT. As protein: CASSSRQFSTDTQYF.

This chain joins TRBV14 and TRBJ1-2; no clear D gene. Trimming removed 0 bases at V and 8 bases at J, with 19 bases between. This CDR3 contains 16 residues. Per germline, CDR1 SGHDN and CDR2 FVKESK. This CDR3 reads CASSQDIITQDRGYTF. CDR3 sequence (DNA): TGTGCCAGCAGCCAAGATATAATAACTCAAGATCGGGGCTACACCTTC.

In its sample, this clone was seen once. The same CDR3 arises from other DNA sequences in this sample as well. The gene calls are TRBV10-3 and TRBJ1-5; 8 positions agree with TRBD1. V was clipped by 0 bases and J by 4 bases; unmatched bases: 2. CDR1 and CDR2 from the germline V gene are ENHRY and SYGVKD. This CDR3 is built from 15 residues. The CDR3 region is CAISESGQGNQPQHF. Written as DNA, the CDR3 is TGTGCCATCAGTGAGTCAGGACAGGGAAATCAGCCCCAGCATTTT.

The genes are TRBV30 and TRBJ2-7; 11 bases agree with TRBD1. V was clipped by 4 bases and J by 1 base; unmatched bases: 3. CDR3 length: 14 residues. Germline lookup yields CDR1 GTSNPN and CDR2 SVGIG (reference sequence). CDR3 sequence reads: CAWTGQGASYEQYF. The DNA of the CDR3 is TGTGCCTGGACCGGACAGGGGGCTTCCTACGAGCAGTACTTC.

This rearrangement joins TRBV7-9 to TRBJ1-4; D unclear. The CDR3 length is 15 residues. V was trimmed by 7 bases and J by 4 bases, leaving 16 bases between them. Germline V gene data show CDR1 as SEHNR and CDR2 as FQNEAQ (reference sequence). The CDR3 sequence is CASTLRSGYNEKLFF. In DNA form, the CDR3 reads TGTGCCAGCACCTTGAGGTCCGGGTATAATGAAAAACTGTTTTTT.

A note on this clone: An end of the junction differs from the germline gene, which may be a read error. This rearrangement joins TRBV29-1 to TRBJ1-1; 12 positions agree with TRBD1. This CDR3 has 15 amino acids. In germline, CDR1 is SQVTM, CDR2 ANQGSEA. In DNA form, the CDR3 reads TGCAGCGTTGAAGGGGACAGGGGGCAAGAGCGGGTTTGGCTCTTT. It encodes CSVEGDRGQERVWLF.

The count of this clone is one. This chain uses TRBV4-3 with TRBJ2-3, with TRBD2 matching 12 bases. The length of the CDR3 is 16 residues. Looked up from germline, CDR1 is LGHNA and CDR2 is YSLEER. Unmatched junction bases numbered 9, after V lost 5 bases and J lost 6 bases. CDR3 loop: CASSGRLAGAADTQYF. In nucleotides, the CDR3 is TGCGCCAGCAGCGGACGACTAGCGGGAGCCGCCGATACGCAGTATTTT.

V is TRBV29-1 and J is TRBJ2-5; 9 bases are shared with TRBD1. CDR3 length: 14 amino acids. V dropped 4 bases and J dropped 5; count of bases not matched to a gene: 8. The germline CDR1 and CDR2 sequences are SQVTM and ANQGSEA. This chain's CDR3 is CSVGRGQGGETQYF. The CDR3 DNA reads TGCAGCGTTGGACGGGGACAGGGAGGGGAGACCCAGTACTTC. The full variable domain, rest sourced from reference TRBV29-1 and TRBJ2-5, is SAVISQKPSRDICQRGTSLTIQCQVDSQVTMMFWYRQQPGQSLTLIATANQGSEATYESGFVIDKFPISRPNLTFSTLTVSNMSPEDSSIYLCSVGRGQGGETQYFGPGTRLLVL.

The rearrangement links TRBV5-4 to TRBJ1-2; 7 bases agree with TRBD1. The CDR3 runs 14 residues. The germline V gene encodes CDR1 SGHNT and CDR2 YYREEE (reference sequence). Trimming at V came to 4 bases and at J to 5 bases, leaving 8 bases not matched to a gene. The CDR3 nucleotides are TGTGCCAGCAGCCCCCCCGGGACAGATTATGGCTACACCTTC. It codes for CASSPPGTDYGYTF.